The T cell receptor (beta chain) under discussion was sequenced for a study of T cells in Graves' hyperthyroidism and ophthalmopathy. Broader study findings: Researchers found most expanded thyroid clonotypes above 0.001 in blood as well.

Graves' hyperthyroidism was deemed stable absent ophthalmopathy progression within 18 months. Disease duration under 2 months; hyperthyroidism patients were aged 18 to 65. This clonotype was detected only a few times. Antigen: not known. CDR1 and CDR2 (germline): MNHEY, SVGEGT. CDR3 length: 16 amino acids. Trimming at V came to 7 bases and at J to 1 base, leaving 8 bases not matched to a gene. Regions amplified from RNA transcripts were the TCR beta CDR3 regions. First-round RT-PCR targeting the TCR CDR3 was performed with the HTBI primer set. TCRdb reprocessed the multiplex PCR reads via MiXCR and lists one record per CDR3 protein. The sample includes more than 300,000 distinct CDR3 sequences, 13% of them seen just once.

The sample comprised blood. The chain combines TRBV6-2 or TRBV6-3 with TRBJ2-2; TRBD1 agrees at 8 bases. This clonotype was sampled from a woman under 30 with Graves' hyperthyroidism. CDR3: CASNFPGQVNTGELFF. CDR3 in DNA: TGTGCCAGCAATTTCCCGGGACAGGTGAACACCGGGGAGCTGTTTTTT.